This entry lists 29 T cell receptor beta chains sequenced from one sample in a study of PD-L1 blockade in urothelial cancer. The time point denotes: pretreatment peripheral blood. Some clones are missing from TCRdb's copy, which holds only in-frame ones; the method was immunoSEQ multiplex PCR. The sample holds 50,000 to 65,000 clones; roughly 79% are singletons and the top ten take 2.5% to 3.5%. This material consisted of PBMCs, taken around atezolizumab (anti-PD-L1) treatment. The receptors were gathered from a man between 65 and 85 years old with urothelial cancer.

The V and J genes are TRBV30 and TRBJ1-5; tentative D call: TRBD1 (6 bases). V lost 0 bases to trimming and J lost 4 bases, with 13 bases between them. CDR3 length: 15 residues. Per germline, CDR1 GTSNPN and CDR2 SVGIG (reference sequence). CDR3 DNA: TGTGCCTGGAGTGTAGGGGGGGCAACTAATCAGCCCCAGCATTTT. Protein sequence: CAWSVGGATNQPQHF.

A single count supports this clone. CDR3 sequence (DNA): TGTGCCACGTCGGGACTAGCGGGAGTGAGTGACGAGCAGTACTTC. It translates to CATSGLAGVSDEQYF. V usage is TRBV10-3 and J usage is TRBJ2-7; 14 bases are a match to TRBD2. The junction had 10 bases not matched to a gene; V was cut back by 10 bases and J by 5 bases. CDR3 size: 15 residues. Germline loops: CDR1 ENHRY, CDR2 SYGVKD.

V gene TRBV9 combines with J gene TRBJ1-1; D remains unclear. The V gene lost 4 bases and the J gene lost 2 bases, with 12 bases spanning the gap. The CDR3 has 14 amino acids. CDR1 is SGDLS, CDR2 YYNGEE, per germline. The CDR3 DNA reads TGTGCCAGCAGCCCCCTCCGAGTTAACACTGAAGCTTTCTTT. Translated, it gives CASSPLRVNTEAFF.

The rearrangement uses TRBV7-2 and TRBJ1-5, with D maybe TRBD1 (6 bases). V dropped 2 bases and J dropped 3 bases, with 11 bases sitting between them. CDR3 length: 15 amino acids. The germline V gene encodes CDR1 SGHTA and CDR2 FQGNSA. CDR3 amino acids: CASSLNRETNQPQHF. CDR3 nucleotides: TGTGCCAGCAGCTTAAACAGGGAGACCAATCAGCCCCAGCATTTT.

The chain is built from TRBV10-3 and TRBJ1-2; D is unresolved. Germline V gene sequence: CDR1 ENHRY, CDR2 SYGVKD. The CDR3 sequence is 14 residues long. Trimming pared 3 bases from V and 6 bases from J, leaving 14 bases between. CDR3 bases: TGTGCCATCAGTGAATCGCGGGCCGCCCATGGCTACACCTTC. It translates to CAISESRAAHGYTF.

The rearrangement links TRBV18 to TRBJ2-7, with a weak D call TRBD2 (7 bases). Germline-derived CDR1 and CDR2 are KGHSH and LQKENI. Trimming removed 8 bases at V and 2 bases at J, with 13 bases between. CDR3 length: 13 residues. The chain's CDR3 is CASGGDKAYEQYF. CDR3 DNA: TGTGCCAGCGGGGGGGACAAAGCCTACGAGCAGTACTTC.

The chain employs TRBV5-1 and TRBJ2-1, with D perhaps matching TRBD2 (6 bases). V lost 3 bases and J 5 bases, leaving 15 bases between the germline ends. The CDR3 extends over 15 amino acids. Looked up from germline, CDR1 is SGHRS and CDR2 is YFSETQ. DNA of the CDR3: TGCGCCAGCAGCTGGAGGGGTAAACGGGACAATGAGCAGTTCTTC. This gives the protein CASSWRGKRDNEQFF.

This clone was seen just once. The gene calls are TRBV19 and TRBJ1-5; 9 nucleotides match TRBD1. The CDR3 consists of 13 residues. CDR1 and CDR2 (germline): LNHDA, SQIVND (reference sequence). J gave up 9 bases and V 8 bases, and 8 bases lay outside the gene matches. In DNA form, the CDR3 reads TGTGCCAGTGCTGGACAGGGGAACGGGCCCCAGCATTTT. This encodes CASAGQGNGPQHF. Combining the CDR3 with reference TRBV19 and TRBJ1-5 gives the whole variable domain DGGITQSPKYLFRKEGQNVTLSCEQNLNHDAMYWYRQDPGQGLRLIYYSQIVNDFQKGDIAEGYSVSREKKESFPLTVTSAQKNPTAFYLCASAGQGNGPQHFGDGTRLSIL.

There are a few counts of this clone. The rearrangement uses TRBV10-1 and TRBJ1-1; D unclear. The CDR3 covers 14 residues. The ends were cut back, 4 bases at V and 0 bases at J, with 9 bases in the middle. Germline V gives CDR1 WNHNN, CDR2 SYGVQD (reference sequence). CDR3 sequence: CASSAAQVNTEAFF. CDR3 DNA sequence: TGCGCCAGCAGTGCTGCGCAGGTGAACACTGAAGCTTTCTTT.

The chain combines TRBV18 with TRBJ2-2, with D uncertain. The CDR3 is 15 residues long. Germline V gene lookup returns CDR1 KGHSH and CDR2 LQKENI. Trimming removed 3 bases at V and 5 bases at J, with 13 bases between. CDR3 nucleotides: TGTGCCAGCTCACCCCCCGGGTCACAAACCGGGGAGCTGTTTTTT. This codes for CASSPPGSQTGELFF.

The rearrangement uses TRBV5-4 and TRBJ2-5, with TRBD1 identical over 7 bases. In germline, CDR1 is SGHNT, CDR2 YYREEE (reference sequence). CDR3 length equals 13 residues. The ends lost 4 bases at V and 4 bases at J; junction bases unmatched: 4. The CDR3 protein is CASSRDSTETQYF. CDR3 coding DNA: TGTGCCAGCAGCCGGGACAGCACAGAGACCCAGTACTTC.

This sequence joins TRBV7-3 and TRBJ2-1, with 9 bases matching TRBD2. The V gene's germline CDR1 is SGHTA and CDR2 FQGTGA. CDR3 length: 19 residues. The V and J ends lost 2 bases and 4 bases, in that order; junction bases with no gene match: 15. CDR3 nucleotide sequence: TGTGCCAGCAGCTTACAGCCCCAAGTGGGCGGGAGGGAATACAATGAGCAGTTCTTC. Its translation is CASSLQPQVGGREYNEQFF.

This clone was seen just once. V and J are TRBV4-1 and TRBJ1-1; maybe TRBD1 (6 bases). The length of the CDR3 is 18 residues. V lost 2 bases to trimming and J lost 4 bases, with 23 bases between them. Germline V gene data show CDR1 as MGHRA and CDR2 as YSYEKL. CDR3 nucleotide sequence: TGCGCCAGCAGCCAAATTGACAGGCCCTCGAGGATGTTCACTGAAGCTTTCTTT. Its translation is CASSQIDRPSRMFTEAFF.

In DNA form, the CDR3 reads TGTGCCAGCAGCTCCCACCCTCTAGCTAAGGGCTACGAGCAGTACTTC. Protein: CASSSHPLAKGYEQYF. V gene TRBV11-2 combines with J gene TRBJ2-5; TRBD2 is a possible D gene (5 bases). Matching the DNA end better, TRBJ2-7 makes the J call doubtful. The CDR3 contains 16 residues. In germline, CDR1 is SGHAT, CDR2 FQNNGV.

The CDR3: CASSSDSKLFF. Written as DNA, the CDR3 is TGTGCCAGCAGTTCGGACAGCAAACTGTTTTTT. The J gene is TRBJ1-4, the V gene TRBV2; D is possibly TRBD1 (6 bases). Germline V gene sequence: CDR1 SNHLY, CDR2 FYNNEI. The length of the CDR3 is 11 residues. Deletions cut 5 bases from V and 11 bases from J, with 9 bases between.

V and J are TRBV7-9 and TRBJ2-1; TRBD1 matches at 7 bases. Germline loops: CDR1 SEHNR, CDR2 FQNEAQ (reference sequence). J gave up 2 bases and V 11 bases, and 6 bases lay outside the gene matches. This CDR3 has 13 amino acids. CDR3 coding DNA: TGTGCCGGTAGGACAGGTGCCTACAATGAGCAGTTCTTC. It yields the protein CAGRTGAYNEQFF.

The chain couples TRBV7-2 to TRBJ2-3, with TRBD2 identical over 11 bases. The CDR3 has 15 residues. The V gene end was trimmed by 5 bases and the J gene end by 4 bases; junction bases not matched to a gene: 5. Germline CDR1 SGHTA, CDR2 FQGNSA. CDR3 nucleotides: TGTGCCAGCAGCCGTAGACTAGCGGGGTCAGATACGCAGTATTTT. Its translation is CASSRRLAGSDTQYF.

This chain connects TRBV11-3 to TRBJ2-7, with a tentative D call TRBD1 (6 bases). The CDR3 sequence is 16 residues long. CDR1 SGHNT and CDR2 YENEEA come from the germline V gene. Trimming stripped 3 bases from V and 3 bases from J, with 18 bases between. The DNA for the CDR3 is TGTGCCAGCAGCTTTCATTACAGGGTGGGCCTCTACGAGCAGTACTTC. This gives the protein CASSFHYRVGLYEQYF. Combining the CDR3 with reference TRBV11-3 and TRBJ2-7 gives the whole variable domain EAGVVQSPRYKIIEKKQPVAFWCNPISGHNTLYWYLQNLGQGPELLIRYENEEAVDDSQLPKDRFSAERLKGVDSTLKIQPAELGDSAVYLCASSFHYRVGLYEQYFGPGTRLTVT.

The rearrangement uses TRBV5-1 and TRBJ1-1; no reliable D call. Looked up from germline, CDR1 is SGHRS and CDR2 is YFSETQ. This CDR3 has 13 amino acids. Trimming stripped 4 bases from V and 0 bases from J, with 7 bases between. In nucleotides, the CDR3 is TGCGCCAGCAGCCCGGGAGTGAACACTGAAGCTTTCTTT. It specifies CASSPGVNTEAFF. Filled out from reference TRBV5-1 and TRBJ1-1, the complete variable domain reads KAGVTQTPRYLIKTRGQQVTLSCSPISGHRSVSWYQQTPGQGLQFLFEYFSETQRNKGNFPGRFSGRQFSNSRSEMNVSTLELGDSALYLCASSPGVNTEAFFGQGTRLTVV.

This clone was seen only once. The rearrangement uses TRBV19 and TRBJ2-5; 12 nucleotides match TRBD1. The V segment lost 5 bases and the J segment 7 bases; nucleotides outside the gene matches: 8. This CDR3 contains 15 residues. Germline-derived CDR1 and CDR2 are LNHDA and SQIVND (reference sequence). CDR3 amino acids: CASSSGTGGRGTQYF. The CDR3, as DNA: TGTGCCAGTAGTTCCGGGACAGGGGGCCGAGGGACCCAGTACTTC.

The chain joins TRBV5-1 to TRBJ2-5, with TRBD2 matching 12 bases. Germline V gene sequence: CDR1 SGHRS, CDR2 YFSETQ. The V segment lost 0 bases and the J segment 5 bases; nucleotides outside the gene matches: 5. The CDR3 covers 16 residues. CDR3 residues: CASSLGLAGGVETQYF. As DNA, the CDR3 is TGCGCCAGCAGCTTGGGCCTAGCGGGAGGGGTGGAGACCCAGTACTTC.

This chain uses TRBV7-2 with TRBJ2-7, with 8 nucleotides matching TRBD1. Germline V gene lookup returns CDR1 SGHTA and CDR2 FQGNSA. This CDR3 has 16 residues. V gave up 4 bases and J gave up 0 bases; unmatched junction bases: 8. For the CDR3, the DNA is TGTGCCAGCAGCTCGCGGACAGGGCTTTCCTCCTACGAGCAGTACTTC. Encoded protein: CASSSRTGLSSYEQYF.

This chain uses TRBV28 with TRBJ1-1; 9 nucleotides line up with TRBD1. Trimming removed 4 bases from V and 3 bases from J; junction bases left unmatched: 12. This CDR3 contains 17 residues. Germline CDR1 is MDHEN and CDR2 is SYDVKM. CDR3 loop: CASSSQPWDRADTEAFF. In nucleotides, the CDR3 is TGTGCCAGCAGTTCCCAACCCTGGGACAGGGCTGACACTGAAGCTTTCTTT.

The gene calls are TRBV19 and TRBJ2-1; 12 nucleotides agree with TRBD2. The CDR3 totals 16 residues. Per the germline V gene, CDR1 is LNHDA and CDR2 is SQIVND (reference sequence). With 3 bases clipped from V and 12 bases from J, the junction kept 12 bases outside the gene matches. DNA of the CDR3: TGTGCCAGTAGTATTCTAGCGGGAGGGAACGAACAAGGGCAGTTCTTC. It encodes CASSILAGGNEQGQFF.

The V gene is TRBV5-5, the J gene TRBJ2-7, with D uncertain. The CDR3 runs to 16 residues. Trimming shortened V by 4 bases and J by 3 bases, and 20 bases separated the two germline ends. CDR1 is SGHKS, CDR2 YYEKEE, per germline (reference sequence). The CDR3 DNA follows: TGTGCCAGCAGCCCGACCGCGGCAGCTAGACTCTACGAGCAGTACTTC. It codes for CASSPTAAARLYEQYF.

V usage is TRBV4-1 and J usage is TRBJ1-2; maybe TRBD1 (5 bases). The CDR3 consists of 14 residues. Deletions cut 2 bases from V and 7 bases from J, with 14 bases between. CDR1 is MGHRA, CDR2 YSYEKL, per germline. CDR3 sequence: CASSQQEGPRGYTF. CDR3 nucleotides: TGCGCCAGCAGCCAACAGGAGGGGCCACGTGGCTACACCTTC.

The DNA of the CDR3 is TGTGCCAGTACTCAACAGGTTCATGCTAACTATGGCTACACCTTC. Amino acids: CASTQQVHANYGYTF. The chain carries TRBV19 and TRBJ1-2; TRBD1 might be the D (5 bases). CDR1 LNHDA and CDR2 SQIVND come from the germline V gene (reference sequence). The CDR3 covers 15 residues. Trimming took off 7 bases at V and 0 bases at J, with 15 bases between the two ends.

The chain is built from TRBV29-1 and TRBJ2-1, with TRBD1 matching over 8 bases. After removal of 7 bases from V and 3 bases from J, the junction contained 5 bases not matched to a gene. The CDR3 is 13 residues long. CDR1 and CDR2 (germline): SQVTM, ANQGSEA. The CDR3: CSADRVRYNEQFF. For the CDR3, the DNA is TGCAGCGCGGACAGGGTCCGCTACAATGAGCAGTTCTTC.

CDR3 DNA sequence: TGTGCCAGCAGTTTAGATACAGGGGGGAACACTGAAGCTTTCTTT. Amino acids: CASSLDTGGNTEAFF. The chain uses TRBV28 and TRBJ1-1, with 8 bases identical to TRBD1. The CDR3 extends over 15 amino acids. Germline lookup yields CDR1 MDHEN and CDR2 SYDVKM. With V trimmed by 2 bases and J by 1 base, 3 bases remained unmatched. Combining the CDR3 with reference TRBV28 and TRBJ1-1 gives the whole variable domain DVKVTQSSRYLVKRTGEKVFLECVQDMDHENMFWYRQDPGLGLRLIYFSYDVKMKEKGDIPEGYSVSREKKERFSLILESASTNQTSMYLCASSLDTGGNTEAFFGQGTRLTVV.